The rows below give T cell receptor beta chains drawn from one sample of a study of CXCR3-negative and CXCR3-positive naive CD8 T cells. TCRdb re-called the 5' RACE reads and shows each CDR3 protein once, DNA omitted. This table holds 75,000 to 90,000 distinct CDR3 sequences. Sequences were obtained from naive CXCR3+ CD8+ T cells from blood. The receptors stem from a human donor in good health. Some clones in this sample may be carry-over from other donors' samples. Both conserved end residues are part of each CDR3.

v_call: TRBV11-2
j_call: TRBJ2-7
cdr3_aa: CASSWTATSTYEQYF

v_call: TRBV7-2
j_call: TRBJ2-2
cdr3_aa: CASSPGYFLTGELFF

v_call: TRBV21-1
j_call: TRBJ2-3
cdr3_aa: CASSPLTRTGNDTQYF

v_call: TRBV29-1
j_call: TRBJ2-2
cdr3_aa: CSVAGDTGELFF

v_call: TRBV7-9
j_call: TRBJ1-1
cdr3_aa: CASSFEGAEAFF

v_call: TRBV23-1
j_call: TRBJ1-6
cdr3_aa: CASSHPLARTRPNSPLHF

v_call: TRBV7-9
j_call: TRBJ2-5
cdr3_aa: CASSLAAGGVETQYF

v_call: TRBV14
j_call: TRBJ2-7
cdr3_aa: CASSQDLIGTNYEQYF

v_call: TRBV3-1
j_call: TRBJ1-1
cdr3_aa: CASSQDGNRVEYTEAFF

v_call: TRBV13
j_call: TRBJ2-3
cdr3_aa: CATSGRAGPLTADTQYF

v_call: TRBV12-3/TRBV12-4
j_call: TRBJ1-2
cdr3_aa: CASSLGGIYGYTF

v_call: TRBV5-1
j_call: TRBJ2-7
cdr3_aa: CASSFGGGNHYEQYF

v_call: TRBV14
j_call: TRBJ1-1
cdr3_aa: CASSRQENTEAFF

v_call: TRBV11-2
j_call: TRBJ2-1
cdr3_aa: CASSQPGLGSYNEQFF

v_call: TRBV7-9
j_call: TRBJ2-7
cdr3_aa: CASSPPATTRMYEQYF

v_call: TRBV3-1
j_call: TRBJ2-2
cdr3_aa: CASTLTRDRGLDTGELFF

v_call: TRBV15
j_call: TRBJ2-1
cdr3_aa: CATSWQGGNEQFF

v_call: TRBV29-1
j_call: TRBJ1-3
cdr3_aa: CSVSNGNTIYF